This T cell receptor (beta chain) derives from a study of T-cell memory formation after mild COVID-19. The wider study: The TCR clusters were mostly specific to one donor. Whole-study results and caveats: Pre-infection memory carried some responding clones, suggesting that cross-reactive memory joined. The authors did not confirm SARS-CoV-2 specificity of second-wave clones peaking day 37.

This clonotype was detected a few times. As yet, its antigen is unknown. Barcoded TCR alpha and TCR beta cDNA libraries with UMIs came from 5'RACE using constant-segment primers. Each CDR3 protein gets one entry after TCRdb re-called the 5' RACE reads with MiXCR. Here the sample spans more than 300,000 distinct CDR3 sequences, roughly an eighth being singletons. This CDR3 region has 15 residues. Germline CDR1 MNHNS, CDR2 SASEGT. Trimming at V came to 3 bases and at J to 5 bases, leaving 2 bases not matched to a gene. The V gene is TRBV6-1, the J gene TRBJ2-7; 15 nucleotides line up with TRBD2. The receptor was isolated from a man aged 18 to 35 who had mild COVID-19 (a few samples of this study predate the infection). Cell type and time point are not known. What was sequenced was PBMCs or a T cell subset sorted from them (not recorded which). The CDR3 bases are TGTGCCAGCAGTGATGGGACTAGCGGGGGGCACGAGCAGTACTTC. It specifies CASSDGTSGGHEQYF.